Listed here are 10 T cell receptor beta chains from one sample, sequenced in a study of cytomegalovirus exposure and HLA in healthy donors (dated 2017 in TCRdb). Libraries were prepared through the immunoSEQ multiplex PCR assay. For the multiplex PCR, a mixture combining 60 forward primers for TCR Vbeta segments and 13 reverse primers for TCR Jbeta segments was used. This is the immuneACCESS table as TCRdb keeps it, with only in-frame sequences that have V and J called. A part of the clones is gone; compared with another copy, unresolved V genes explain less than half, and the rest is unexplained. Within this sample are 200,000 or so clones, with roughly 84% of them counted one time only. The top ten constitute 1.5% to 2% of the sample. The material sequenced was PBMCs. The receptors here all came from a man aged 50 to 59 in good health and CMV-seronegative.

The chain links TRBV7-2 to TRBJ2-7; TRBD2 aligns across 13 bases. V was pared by 4 bases and J by 7 bases, with 4 bases of the junction left unmatched. In germline, CDR1 is SGHTA, CDR2 FQGNSA. This CDR3 is 14 amino acids long. The CDR3 reads CASSSLAGGSEQYF. In nucleotides, the CDR3 is TGTGCCAGCAGCTCACTAGCGGGAGGGAGTGAGCAGTACTTC.

V is TRBV7-9 and J is TRBJ2-1, with TRBD2 matching over 11 bases. Germline CDR1 reads SEHNR; CDR2 reads FQNEAQ (reference sequence). Germline trimming cut 5 bases from V and 4 bases from J; bases unmatched to any gene: 4. The CDR3 extends over 15 amino acids. The chain's CDR3 is CASSRLAGMYNEQFF. The CDR3 DNA sequence: TGTGCCAGCAGCCGACTAGCGGGAATGTACAATGAGCAGTTCTTC.

This clone was recorded a few times. This chain links TRBV19 with TRBJ2-5; D is uncertain. V lost 5 bases and J lost 5, with 15 bases in between. This CDR3 comprises 14 residues. CDR1 is LNHDA and CDR2 is SQIVND in the germline V gene (reference sequence). CDR3 residues: CASSLGPLRETQYF. The CDR3 region has the DNA TGTGCCAGTAGTCTAGGACCGTTGAGGGAGACCCAGTACTTC.

The chain is built from TRBV6-5 and TRBJ2-7; the match to TRBD2 covers 10 bases. Losses at the gene ends were 0 bases for V and 5 bases for J; bases not matched to a gene: 7. The germline V gene encodes CDR1 MNHEY and CDR2 SVGAGI. This CDR3 is built from 16 residues. CDR3: CASSYSGASGSDEQYF. The CDR3 region has the DNA TGTGCCAGCAGTTACTCGGGGGCTAGCGGGAGTGACGAGCAGTACTTC.

The V call is TRBV30, the J call TRBJ2-4; 7 bases agree with TRBD1. V shed 5 bases and J 4 bases; nucleotides not matched to a gene: 5. The germline V gene encodes CDR1 GTSNPN and CDR2 SVGIG (reference sequence). The CDR3 sequence is 13 residues long. Here the CDR3 DNA reads TGTGCCTGGGGGTCGGGACAGAAAAACATTCAGTACTTC. This gives the protein CAWGSGQKNIQYF.

The rearrangement uses TRBV15 and TRBJ2-1; the D gene is possibly TRBD1 (5 bases). Looked up from germline, CDR1 is LNHNV and CDR2 is YYDKDF (reference sequence). The V end was cut by 3 bases, the J end by 9 bases, with 18 bases between. This CDR3 has 15 residues. CDR3: CATSRESNLRGEQFF. The CDR3 DNA is TGTGCCACCAGCAGGGAATCCAATCTTAGGGGTGAGCAGTTCTTC.

In nucleotides, the CDR3 is TGTGCCAGCAGCCCACATGGCCAGGGAAACTATGGCTACACCTTC. Its translation is CASSPHGQGNYGYTF. The V gene is TRBV5-4, the J gene TRBJ1-2; weak D call: TRBD1 (5 bases). Germline V gene lookup returns CDR1 SGHNT and CDR2 YYREEE (reference sequence). The CDR3 length is 15 residues. Deletions cut 4 bases from V and 2 bases from J, with 15 bases between.

The V call is TRBV9, the J call TRBJ1-4; D remains ambiguous. Germline V gene sequence: CDR1 SGDLS, CDR2 YYNGEE. This CDR3 has 16 residues. V was cut by 2 bases and J by 0 bases, with 11 bases left in between. CDR3 sequence: CASSVNSVATNEKLFF. The CDR3 DNA sequence: TGTGCCAGCAGCGTCAATTCAGTTGCAACTAATGAAAAACTGTTTTTT.

This sequence joins TRBV19 and TRBJ1-2; D gene uncertain. The CDR3 consists of 13 residues. The V gene lost 3 bases and the J gene lost 1 base, with 6 bases spanning the gap. The germline V gene has CDR1 LNHDA and CDR2 SQIVND (reference sequence). This chain's CDR3 is CASSMVSNYGYTF. CDR3 coding DNA: TGTGCCAGTAGTATGGTCAGTAACTATGGCTACACCTTC.

J is TRBJ2-1 and V is TRBV14; the D gene is possibly TRBD1 (5 bases). The germline V and J ends were trimmed by 4 bases and 4 bases, with 14 bases remaining between them. The CDR3 spans 15 residues. Looked up from germline, CDR1 is SGHDN and CDR2 is FVKESK. The CDR3 nucleotides are TGTGCCAGCAGCCGGCTTCTTACAGGTTACAATGAGCAGTTCTTC. Residues: CASSRLLTGYNEQFF.